The TCR beta chain under discussion was sequenced for a study of cytomegalovirus exposure and HLA in healthy donors. The study, taken as a whole, reports: Among CMV-associated TCR beta chains, most appeared HLA-restricted in a later analysis. There were some 150 TCR beta chains listed as cytomegalovirus-associated. Later analysis demonstrated an association between a missense DCLRE1C variant and TCR beta V- and J-gene trimming. Using the classifier, cytomegalovirus status was reportedly diagnosed with high specificity and sensitivity.

This clone was observed a handful of times. Its target is not known. PCR involved 60 Vbeta and 13 Jbeta primers. Data came from immunoSEQ multiplex PCR; TCRdb stores just in-frame clones and leaves some out. The table lists under 200,000 clones, around 77% of them singletons. Germline values: CDR1 SGHNT, CDR2 YYREEE (reference sequence). CDR3 length: 14 residues. The V gene end was trimmed by 10 bases and the J gene end by 9 bases; junction bases not matched to a gene: 14. Material for sequencing was PBMCs. The chain recombines TRBV5-4 with TRBJ2-1, with 9 bases lining up with TRBD1. This clonotype originated in a woman aged 30 to 39 in good health and CMV-seropositive. The CDR3 DNA is TGTGCCGTCAAACGGGACAGGGATTTCGGTGAGCAGTTCTTC. As protein: CAVKRDRDFGEQFF.